This TCR beta chain derives from a study of OX40 agonist ivuxolimab in advanced cancers. Overall study findings and caveats: The investigators did not determine what antigen specificity the expanded peripheral T cells had.

Sequencing used immunoSEQ multiplex PCR; TCRdb keeps in-frame clones, though not all of them. The sample includes 46,000 or so clones, over 60% of them seen just once. The CDR3 runs to 14 residues. The germline gives CDR1 MDHEN, CDR2 SYDVKM. V lost 1 base and J 2 bases, leaving 8 bases between the germline ends. Concerning this clone itself: Antigen: not known.

If patients had autoimmune disease history or systemic immunosuppression, they were excluded. Here the sequenced sample was CD4+ or CD8+ T cells sorted from blood, taken in a trial of the OX40 agonist ivuxolimab. V usage is TRBV28 and J usage is TRBJ1-1; no definite D call. The receptor comes from an adult with an advanced solid tumor such as melanoma, head and neck, liver or kidney cancer. The CDR3 coding sequence is TGTGCCAGCAGTTTATCGCCCCCCAACACTGAAGCTTTCTTT. Its protein is CASSLSPPNTEAFF.